The clone carrying this T cell receptor beta chain has just a few counts. TCRdb itself ran the 5' RACE reads through MiXCR, one entry per CDR3 protein. Of 600,000 to 850,000 distinct CDR3 sequences in the sample, about 18% were seen once. J lost 4 bases, V lost 3 bases, and 6 bases had no gene match. This CDR3 is 14 amino acids long. These data are taken from a study of identical twins. The same sample was also used in a study of T cells expressing NK-cell markers.

Sample: PBMCs. This receptor was obtained from a young woman in good health. The rearrangement links TRBV12-3 or TRBV12-4 to TRBJ2-7, with 7 bases matching TRBD2. The CDR3 nucleotides read TGTGCCAGCAGTTTCGAGCGGGATTTATACGAGCAGTACTTC. It is translated as CASSFERDLYEQYF.